A single sample is the source of the 19 T cell receptor beta chains below, sequenced in a study of T cells expressing NK-cell markers. TCRdb reprocessed the 5' RACE reads and stores each CDR3 protein as one record, lacking DNA. The sample features 300,000 or so distinct CDR3 sequences, with about 4.2% in its top ten. The material sequenced was blood T cells: a sorted CD56 or NKG2C T cell subset, CD4+ or CD8+ T cells, or bulk PBMC T cells (not recorded which). Receptor source: a woman between 18 and 70 years old in good health.

The V and J genes are TRBV6-1 and TRBJ2-5; the D call of TRBD1 rests on TCRdb alone, since no DNA is present to check it. Germline V CDR1 and CDR2: MNHNS, SASEGT. The CDR3 consists of 14 residues. CDR3 amino acids: CASSAGKARETQYF.

The chain employs TRBV20-1 and TRBJ2-1; lacking DNA, the TRBD2 call made by TCRdb goes unchecked. CDR3 length: 14 amino acids. Germline V gives CDR1 DFQATT, CDR2 SNEGSKA (reference sequence). The CDR3 region is CSAPRLGIGNEQFF.

The chain employs TRBV29-1 and TRBJ2-5; checking the TCRdb D call of TRBD1 is not possible without DNA. The germline V gene encodes CDR1 SQVTM and CDR2 ANQGSEA. The CDR3 is made up of 16 amino acids. CDR3 loop: CSTRWGRDFPQETQYF.

The gene calls are TRBV5-4 and TRBJ2-5; checking the TCRdb D call of TRBD2 is not possible without DNA. From germline, CDR1 is SGHNT and CDR2 YYREEE (reference sequence). The CDR3 is 16 residues long. The CDR3 loop is CASSLRTSGSGETQYF.

CDR3 protein: CSSFPLAKGLETQYF. The V gene is TRBV20-1, the J gene TRBJ2-5; TCRdb gives TRBD2 as the D gene, but with no DNA this cannot be confirmed. The CDR3 length is 15 residues. CDR1 and CDR2 (germline): DFQATT, SNEGSKA (reference sequence).

The rearrangement links TRBV6-5 to TRBJ2-2; the TCRdb D gene call, TRBD2, has no DNA to confirm it. The V gene's germline CDR1 is MNHEY and CDR2 SVGAGI. The CDR3 length is 18 residues. CDR3 loop: CASSLDLAGGVGAGELFF.

The chain has TRBV5-1 and TRBJ1-1. The CDR3 is 15 amino acids. From germline, CDR1 is SGHRS and CDR2 YFSETQ. This chain's CDR3 is CASSLASGISTEAFF.

The chain uses TRBV18 and TRBJ2-1; TCRdb reports TRBD2, a call that lacks DNA to check it against. Germline-derived CDR1 and CDR2 are KGHSH and LQKENI. The CDR3 loop spans 17 amino acids. This CDR3 reads CASSPQTSGSYFSEQFF.

The CDR3 region is CASSLSMGGEQFF. This sequence joins TRBV7-2 and TRBJ2-1; lacking DNA, the TRBD1 call made by TCRdb goes unchecked. The CDR3 has 13 amino acids. Germline V gene sequence: CDR1 SGHTA, CDR2 FQGNSA.

The V call is TRBV29-1, the J call TRBJ2-2; no DNA is available, so the TRBD1 call from TCRdb remains unchecked. This CDR3 contains 14 residues. From germline, CDR1 is SQVTM and CDR2 ANQGSEA. The CDR3 is CSVLLSRNTGELFF.

CDR3 sequence: CASTLLSGIFPDTQYF. V and J are TRBV12-3 or TRBV12-4 and TRBJ2-3; TCRdb selects TRBD2, and the lack of DNA leaves this call unchecked. This CDR3 is 16 amino acids long.

The J gene is TRBJ2-5, the V gene TRBV19; with no DNA, the TCRdb D assignment of TRBD2 cannot be verified. The CDR3 is made up of 14 amino acids. Germline V gene data show CDR1 as LNHDA and CDR2 as SQIVND (reference sequence). CDR3 residues: CASPQGQPEETQYF.

The chain has TRBV12-3 or TRBV12-4 and TRBJ2-1; checking the TCRdb D call of TRBD1 is not possible without DNA. There are 12 residues in the CDR3. The CDR3 sequence is CASSPWGGEQFF.

The J gene is TRBJ2-5, the V gene TRBV12-3 or TRBV12-4. This CDR3 region has 14 residues. CDR3 protein: CASSSDGYQETQYF.

This chain joins TRBV4-2 and TRBJ1-4; TCRdb returns TRBD1, unconfirmable since there is no DNA. Germline loops: CDR1 LGHNA, CDR2 YNFKEQ. This CDR3 has 15 amino acids. The CDR3 reads CASSQARGRVEKLFF.

The rearrangement uses TRBV15 and TRBJ2-3; TCRdb's D call of TRBD2 is untestable without DNA. Germline CDR1 and CDR2: LNHNV and YYDKDF (reference sequence). This CDR3 has 17 amino acids. CDR3 loop: CATSRGAGGPSADTQYF.

This chain links TRBV5-4 with TRBJ1-4; there is no DNA to check the TCRdb D call of TRBD1. This CDR3 comprises 14 residues. Germline assignment: CDR1 SGHNT and CDR2 YYREEE (reference sequence). CDR3 region: CASSFGGQTEKLFF.

This rearrangement joins TRBV5-6 to TRBJ2-1; the D gene TCRdb calls, TRBD2, cannot be checked with no DNA. Germline CDR1 is SGHDT and CDR2 is YYEEEE. The CDR3 length is 16 residues. CDR3 in amino acids: CASSPNSGLATSEQFF.

This sequence joins TRBV7-6 and TRBJ1-5. Germline CDR1 and CDR2: SGHVS and FNYEAQ. The CDR3 loop spans 13 amino acids. The CDR3 is CASSKRPGQPQHF.